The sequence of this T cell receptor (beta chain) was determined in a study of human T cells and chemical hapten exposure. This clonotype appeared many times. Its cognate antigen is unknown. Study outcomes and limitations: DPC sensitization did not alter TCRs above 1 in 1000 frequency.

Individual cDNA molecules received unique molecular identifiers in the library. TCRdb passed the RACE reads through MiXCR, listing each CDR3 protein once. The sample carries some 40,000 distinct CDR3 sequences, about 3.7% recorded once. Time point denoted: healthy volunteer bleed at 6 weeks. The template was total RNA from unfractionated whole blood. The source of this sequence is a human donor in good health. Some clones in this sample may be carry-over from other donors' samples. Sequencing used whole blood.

CDR3 nucleotides: TGTGCCAGCAGTCCGGGACTAGCGACCTACAATGAGCAGTTCTTC. Translated, it gives CASSPGLATYNEQFF. The rearrangement joins TRBV6-4 to TRBJ2-1, with 10 bases matching TRBD2. J lost 2 bases, V lost 5 bases, and 3 bases had no gene match. Germline V gene sequence: CDR1 MRHNA, CDR2 SNTAGT. This CDR3 region has 15 residues.